This TCR beta chain was documented in a study of blood T cell repertoires in COVID-19. Overall study: Both acute and convalescent COVID-19 samples were obtained from the United States, Italy and Spain. In each case, the material was cDNA or gDNA derived from T cells, B-cell-depleted T cells, or PBMCs.

As processed by the authors: Scientists estimated how many nucleated cells there were by amplifying reference gene primers. Sequenced by immunoSEQ multiplex PCR; TCRdb stores in-frame clones only, minus some. That table supplies the V and J calls and clone size; D and trimming were determined from the DNA. The table includes around 480,000 clones, about 91% detected once. Deletions cut 3 bases from V and 3 bases from J, with 13 bases between. The CDR3 is made up of 15 amino acids. The germline gives CDR1 MNHEY, CDR2 SVGAGI. Patients at the Seattle site were enrolled during active infection and followed longitudinally.

The sequence was collected from a woman aged 50 to 65 with COVID-19, enrolled during active disease. The sequencing input was peripheral blood. The chain joins TRBV6-5 to TRBJ2-3; D is unresolved. The CDR3 region is CASSYKFQVTDTQYF. As DNA, the CDR3 is TGTGCCAGCAGTTATAAGTTCCAGGTAACAGATACGCAGTATTTT.